The 28 T cell receptor beta chains below come from one sample, sequenced in a study of shared clonotypes between healthy human individuals. TCRdb's copy holds only in-frame clones and misses some; the assay was immunoSEQ multiplex PCR. The sample includes approximately 2,300,000 clones, 85% to 95% of them seen just once. The specimen sequenced was naive CD4+ T cells from PBMCs. Specified subset: CD45RA+ positively selected. The receptors derive from a man in his late teens or twenties in good health. Some clones in this sample may be carry-over from other donors' samples.

This chain uses TRBV14 with TRBJ2-3; possible D gene TRBD2, 6 bases. The V end was cut by 1 base, the J end by 0 bases, with 17 bases between. The germline V gene has CDR1 SGHDN and CDR2 FVKESK. CDR3 length: 18 residues. CDR3 sequence (DNA): TGTGCCAGCAGCCAAGCCCGCTGGAGGGGCCAAAGCACAGATACGCAGTATTTT. This gives the protein CASSQARWRGQSTDTQYF.

The gene calls are TRBV30 and TRBJ2-7; 15 bases are shared with TRBD2. V shed 8 bases and J 4 bases; nucleotides not matched to a gene: 21. Per the germline V gene, CDR1 is GTSNPN and CDR2 is SVGIG (reference sequence). This CDR3 is 19 amino acids long. CDR3: CAPGGGIKGLAGGEYEQYF. The DNA of the CDR3 is TGTGCCCCCGGGGGGGGGATAAAAGGACTAGCGGGAGGGGAGTACGAGCAGTACTTC.

The CDR3 coding sequence is TGCGCCAGCGCACAAATCACAAAGAACACTGAAGCTTTCTTT. Protein sequence: CASAQITKNTEAFF. The chain joins TRBV10-2 to TRBJ1-1, with no clear D. The germline V gene encodes CDR1 WSHSY and CDR2 SAAADI. This CDR3 has 14 residues. The ends were cut back, 8 bases at V and 1 base at J, with 14 bases in the middle.

The rearrangement joins TRBV4-2 to TRBJ2-1, with a tentative D call TRBD2 (5 bases). Germline V gene lookup returns CDR1 LGHNA and CDR2 YNFKEQ. The CDR3 is made up of 16 amino acids. The V and J ends lost 2 bases and 0 bases respectively, with 11 bases between them. The CDR3 sequence: CASSQPSGGSYNEQFF. For the CDR3, the DNA is TGTGCCAGCAGCCAACCGAGCGGAGGCTCCTACAATGAGCAGTTCTTC.

The sample holds one count of this clone. The CDR3 spells CASRAPLDEQYF. CDR3 in DNA: TGTGCCAGCAGAGCTCCCCTGGACGAGCAGTACTTC. The rearrangement uses TRBV28 and TRBJ2-7; D is unclear. V was cut by 6 bases and J by 5 bases, with 11 bases left in between. CDR1 is MDHEN, CDR2 SYDVKM, per germline. CDR3 size: 12 residues.

This clone was picked up one time. The chain recombines TRBV5-1 with TRBJ1-1, with 8 bases matching TRBD1. This CDR3 is built from 14 residues. Trimming removed 0 bases from V and 6 bases from J; junction bases left unmatched: 4. Germline CDR1 SGHRS, CDR2 YFSETQ. CDR3 sequence reads: CASSLGQGIPEAFF. In nucleotides, the CDR3 is TGCGCCAGCAGCTTGGGACAGGGGATCCCTGAAGCTTTCTTT.

A word on this clone: Distinct nucleotide sequences in the sample also encode this CDR3. This CDR3 is CASSIGQGTDTQYF. Written as DNA, the CDR3 is TGTGCCAGTAGTATCGGGCAGGGGACAGATACGCAGTATTTT. The rearrangement uses TRBV19 and TRBJ2-3; TRBD1 is a possible D gene (6 bases). The germline V gene has CDR1 LNHDA and CDR2 SQIVND (reference sequence). This CDR3 region has 14 residues. Trimming stripped 3 bases from V and 3 bases from J, with 10 bases between.

This chain's CDR3 is CASSPQTGGEQYF. In DNA form, the CDR3 reads TGTGCCAGCAGCCCGCAGACAGGGGGCGAGCAGTACTTC. The chain combines TRBV7-7 with TRBJ2-7; 9 bases agree with TRBD1. CDR1 and CDR2 from the germline V gene are SSHAT and FNYEAQ (reference sequence). The CDR3 runs to 13 residues. The V segment lost 5 bases and the J segment 6 bases; nucleotides outside the gene matches: 5.

This clone is a singleton in its sample. The chain links TRBV28 to TRBJ2-7; 8 nucleotides match TRBD1. This CDR3 contains 15 residues. Losses at the gene ends were 5 bases for V and 3 bases for J; bases not matched to a gene: 9. The germline V gene encodes CDR1 MDHEN and CDR2 SYDVKM. The CDR3 sequence is CASSQGGTGDYEQYF. DNA for the CDR3: TGTGCCAGCAGTCAGGGCGGGACAGGAGACTACGAGCAGTACTTC.

The chain links TRBV7-8 to TRBJ2-7, with 7 nucleotides matching TRBD1. CDR1 SGHVS and CDR2 FQNEAQ come from the germline V gene. J lost 4 bases, V lost 5 bases, and 11 bases had no gene match. The length of the CDR3 is 15 residues. The CDR3 loop reads CASSHHTKTGYEQYF. CDR3 bases: TGTGCCAGCAGCCACCATACCAAGACAGGGTACGAGCAGTACTTC.

This chain connects TRBV10-1 to TRBJ2-7, with unresolved D. CDR3 length: 11 amino acids. Germline lookup yields CDR1 WNHNN and CDR2 SYGVQD (reference sequence). The V end was cut by 3 bases, the J end by 2 bases, with 2 bases between. CDR3 in amino acids: CASSDAYEQYF. The DNA for the CDR3 is TGCGCCAGCAGTGATGCCTACGAGCAGTACTTC.

The chain is built from TRBV4-1 and TRBJ1-2; D is uncertain. CDR3 length: 14 amino acids. Trimming shortened V by 2 bases and J by 4 bases, and 11 bases separated the two germline ends. Germline V gives CDR1 MGHRA, CDR2 YSYEKL. CDR3 residues: CASSQPGEIYGYTF. The CDR3 nucleotides are TGCGCCAGCAGCCAACCGGGAGAGATCTATGGCTACACCTTC.

V usage is TRBV6-5 and J usage is TRBJ2-6; D unclear. The germline V gene encodes CDR1 MNHEY and CDR2 SVGAGI. With 6 bases removed from V and 2 bases from J, the gap between germline ends came to 11 bases. This CDR3 region has 15 residues. Written as DNA, the CDR3 is TGTGCCAGCAGCGGAAGGGTTACTGGGGCCAACGTCCTGACTTTC. This sequence encodes CASSGRVTGANVLTF.

CDR3 sequence reads: CASSPGLAGGRQETQYF. CDR3 nucleotides: TGTGCCAGCAGCCCAGGACTAGCGGGAGGGCGGCAGGAGACCCAGTACTTC. The rearrangement uses TRBV11-3 and TRBJ2-5; 15 nucleotides match TRBD2. Germline V gene lookup returns CDR1 SGHNT and CDR2 YENEEA. V dropped 5 bases and J dropped 5; count of bases not matched to a gene: 9. This CDR3 region has 17 residues.

This chain uses TRBV7-8 with TRBJ2-3, with a tentative D call TRBD1 (5 bases). Germline V CDR1 and CDR2: SGHVS, FQNEAQ. The CDR3 extends over 15 amino acids. Trimming shortened V by 5 bases and J by 5 bases, and 17 bases separated the two germline ends. DNA for the CDR3: TGTGCCAGCAGCCCCCGTGGGGCCTGGGGAGATACGCAGTATTTT. This encodes CASSPRGAWGDTQYF.

This sequence joins TRBV9 and TRBJ2-7; the D gene could be TRBD1 or TRBD2 (5 bases each). V lost 0 bases to trimming and J lost 7 bases, with 14 bases between them. The CDR3 covers 14 residues. From germline, CDR1 is SGDLS and CDR2 YYNGEE. CDR3 coding DNA: TGTGCCAGCAGCGTAGGGGGTAGGGGAGTAGAGCAGTACTTC. As protein: CASSVGGRGVEQYF.

The chain joins TRBV29-1 to TRBJ2-1; D gene ambiguous. Deletions cut 3 bases from V and 6 bases from J, with 9 bases between. The CDR3 contains 12 residues. Looked up from germline, CDR1 is SQVTM and CDR2 is ANQGSEA. The CDR3 DNA reads as TGCAGCGTTGATTCGGGTGGCAATGAGCAGTTCTTC. Translated, it gives CSVDSGGNEQFF.

This rearrangement joins TRBV7-9 to TRBJ1-6; TRBD1 agrees at 8 bases. The trim removed 5 bases at V and 12 bases at J, leaving 3 bases unmatched. Germline values: CDR1 SEHNR, CDR2 FQNEAQ (reference sequence). The CDR3 consists of 12 residues. CDR3 residues: CASSQGAGPLHF. The CDR3, as DNA: TGTGCCAGCAGCCAGGGGGCGGGACCCCTCCACTTT.

This chain uses TRBV19 with TRBJ1-4; 8 bases fit TRBD1. V gave up 3 bases and J gave up 4 bases; unmatched junction bases: 7. This CDR3 comprises 16 residues. Germline CDR1 and CDR2: LNHDA and SQIVND (reference sequence). The CDR3, as DNA: TGTGCCAGTAGTATGTTCGGACAGGGAAGTAATGAAAAACTGTTTTTT. This codes for CASSMFGQGSNEKLFF.

The chain has TRBV18 and TRBJ2-5; TRBD2 matches at 7 bases. The V gene's germline CDR1 is KGHSH and CDR2 LQKENI. Germline trimming cut 3 bases from V and 4 bases from J; bases unmatched to any gene: 11. This CDR3 comprises 16 residues. The CDR3 spells CASSPLGGSMGETQYF. In DNA form, the CDR3 reads TGTGCCAGCTCACCCCTGGGGGGGAGCATGGGAGAGACCCAGTACTTC.

Comment on this clone: Other DNA sequences within the sample encode an identical CDR3. The rearrangement links TRBV20-1 to TRBJ2-1; D is uncertain. In germline, CDR1 is DFQATT, CDR2 SNEGSKA (reference sequence). The germline V and J ends were trimmed by 0 bases and 7 bases, with 1 base remaining between them. The CDR3 is made up of 10 amino acids. CDR3 DNA sequence: TGCAGTGCTAGAGAAAATGAGCAGTTCTTC. It yields the protein CSARENEQFF.

The chain is built from TRBV7-6 and TRBJ1-1, with 7 bases aligning to TRBD1. The CDR3 runs to 14 residues. V dropped 7 bases and J dropped 2; count of bases not matched to a gene: 7. Germline CDR1 and CDR2: SGHVS and FNYEAQ. CDR3 loop: CASTRDSYNTEAFF. CDR3 coding DNA: TGTGCCAGCACCCGGGACAGCTATAACACTGAAGCTTTCTTT.

For this clone: This CDR3 is also generated by other DNA sequences in the sample. The CDR3 DNA is TGTGCCAGCAGCGTAGCTTTGGGACAGGGCCAAGAGACCCAGTACTTC. Translation: CASSVALGQGQETQYF. J is TRBJ2-5 and V is TRBV9; 9 bases agree with TRBD1. Germline lookup yields CDR1 SGDLS and CDR2 YYNGEE. With V trimmed by 0 bases and J by 1 base, 4 bases remained unmatched. The CDR3 loop spans 16 amino acids.

V and J are TRBV7-8 and TRBJ1-1, with TRBD1 matching over 11 bases. The junction had 9 bases not matched to a gene; V was cut back by 5 bases and J by 4 bases. The CDR3 is 16 residues long. Germline V gene lookup returns CDR1 SGHVS and CDR2 FQNEAQ. The CDR3 coding sequence is TGTGCCAGCAGCCGACATTCCGGGACAGGGGGCACTGAAGCTTTCTTT. Translation gives CASSRHSGTGGTEAFF.

This clone was recorded once. The chain links TRBV5-1 to TRBJ2-1, with D possibly being TRBD1 or TRBD2 (6 bases each). Germline CDR1 reads SGHRS; CDR2 reads YFSETQ. CDR3 length equals 15 residues. V was pared by 4 bases and J by 10 bases, with 21 bases between. The CDR3 protein is CASSRADRTSSEQFF. The CDR3 nucleotides read TGCGCCAGCAGCCGCGCGGACAGAACTAGCAGCGAGCAGTTCTTC.

The CDR3 loop reads CAWSARDYGYTF. The CDR3 coding sequence is TGTGCCTGGAGTGCACGGGACTATGGCTACACCTTC. The J gene is TRBJ1-2, the V gene TRBV30; D gene uncertain. V was pared by 1 base and J by 3 bases, with 6 bases between. Germline loops: CDR1 GTSNPN, CDR2 SVGIG (reference sequence). The CDR3 is 12 amino acids. The complete variable domain, with remaining parts taken from reference TRBV30 and TRBJ1-2, reads SQTIHQWPATLVQPVGSPLSLECTVEGTSNPNLYWYRQAAGRGLQLLFYSVGIGQISSEVPQNLSASRPQDRQFILSSKKLLLSDSGFYLCAWSARDYGYTFGSGTRLTVV.

The chain links TRBV28 to TRBJ1-1; D is possibly TRBD1 (5 bases). This CDR3 has 15 residues. The V gene lost 3 bases and the J gene lost 0 bases, with 11 bases spanning the gap. In germline, CDR1 is MDHEN, CDR2 SYDVKM. The CDR3 is CASSFSGRVNTEAFF. The CDR3 DNA follows: TGTGCCAGCAGTTTTTCGGGCAGGGTGAACACTGAAGCTTTCTTT.

The V gene is TRBV7-2, the J gene TRBJ2-1; no firm D call. CDR3 length: 14 amino acids. Germline values: CDR1 SGHTA, CDR2 FQGNSA. V lost 2 bases and J 9 bases, leaving 14 bases between the germline ends. CDR3 sequence: CASSLFSRGLEQFF. CDR3 sequence (DNA): TGTGCCAGCAGCTTATTCAGCCGAGGTCTTGAGCAGTTCTTC.